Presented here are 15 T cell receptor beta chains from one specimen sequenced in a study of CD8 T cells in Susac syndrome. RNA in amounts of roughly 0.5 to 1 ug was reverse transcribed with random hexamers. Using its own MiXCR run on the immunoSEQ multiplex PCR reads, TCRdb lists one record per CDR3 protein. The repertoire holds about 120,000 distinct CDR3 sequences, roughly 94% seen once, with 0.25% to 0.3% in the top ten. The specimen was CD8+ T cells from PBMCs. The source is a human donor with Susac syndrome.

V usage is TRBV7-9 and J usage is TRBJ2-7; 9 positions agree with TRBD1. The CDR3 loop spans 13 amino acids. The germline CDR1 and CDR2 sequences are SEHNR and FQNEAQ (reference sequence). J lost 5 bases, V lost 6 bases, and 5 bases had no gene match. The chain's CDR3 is CASRIGTGNEQYF. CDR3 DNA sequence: TGTGCCAGCAGGATAGGGACAGGGAACGAGCAGTACTTC.

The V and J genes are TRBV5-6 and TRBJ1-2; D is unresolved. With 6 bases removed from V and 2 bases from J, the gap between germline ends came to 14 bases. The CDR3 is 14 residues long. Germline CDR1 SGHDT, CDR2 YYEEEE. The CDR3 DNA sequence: TGTGCCAGCATCCTCCGGACCCTGAACTATGGCTACACCTTC. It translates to CASILRTLNYGYTF.

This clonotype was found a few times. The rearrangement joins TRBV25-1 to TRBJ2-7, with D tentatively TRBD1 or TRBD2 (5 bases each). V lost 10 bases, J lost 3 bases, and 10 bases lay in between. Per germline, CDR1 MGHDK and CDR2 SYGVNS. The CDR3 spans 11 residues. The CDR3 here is CATWDGYEQYF. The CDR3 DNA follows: TGTGCCACCTGGGACGGCTACGAGCAGTACTTC.

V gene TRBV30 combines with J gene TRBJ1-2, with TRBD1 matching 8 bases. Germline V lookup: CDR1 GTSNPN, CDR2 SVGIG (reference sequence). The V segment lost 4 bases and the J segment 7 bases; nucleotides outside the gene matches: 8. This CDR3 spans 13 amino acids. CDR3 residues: CAWTPQGARGYTF. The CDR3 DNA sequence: TGTGCCTGGACCCCGCAGGGGGCGCGTGGCTACACCTTC.

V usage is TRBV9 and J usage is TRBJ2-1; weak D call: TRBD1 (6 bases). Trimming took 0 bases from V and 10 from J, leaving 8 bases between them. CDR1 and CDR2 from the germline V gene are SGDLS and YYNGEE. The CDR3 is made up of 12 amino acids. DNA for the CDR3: TGTGCCAGCAGCGTAGAGGGGGTCGAGCAGTTCTTC. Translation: CASSVEGVEQFF.

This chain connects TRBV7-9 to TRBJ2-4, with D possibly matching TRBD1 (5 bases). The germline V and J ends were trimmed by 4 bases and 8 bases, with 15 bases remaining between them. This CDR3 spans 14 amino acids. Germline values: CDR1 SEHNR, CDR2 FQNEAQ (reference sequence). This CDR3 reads CASSYSGLNDIQYF. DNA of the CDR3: TGTGCCAGCAGCTACTCAGGGCTTAACGACATTCAGTACTTC.

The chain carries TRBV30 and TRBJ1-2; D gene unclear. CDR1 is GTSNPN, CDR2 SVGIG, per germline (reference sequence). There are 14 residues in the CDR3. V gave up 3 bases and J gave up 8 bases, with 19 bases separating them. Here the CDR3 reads CAWRIPALPGGYTF. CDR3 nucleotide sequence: TGTGCCTGGAGAATTCCGGCCCTTCCCGGGGGCTACACCTTC.

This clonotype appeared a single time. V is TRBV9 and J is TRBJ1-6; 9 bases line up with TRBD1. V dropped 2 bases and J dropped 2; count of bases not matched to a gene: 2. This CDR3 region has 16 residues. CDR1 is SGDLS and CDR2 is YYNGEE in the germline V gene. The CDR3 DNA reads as TGTGCCAGCAGCGTCCGGGACAGGGCCTATAATTCACCCCTCCACTTT. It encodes CASSVRDRAYNSPLHF.

CDR3 protein: CASSSLPGRLNGPEAFF. The CDR3 DNA reads TGTGCCAGCAGCTCCCTCCCGGGCCGCCTGAATGGCCCTGAAGCTTTCTTT. V and J are TRBV9 and TRBJ1-1; D remains unclear. Germline V gene sequence: CDR1 SGDLS, CDR2 YYNGEE. The germline V and J ends were trimmed by 4 bases and 6 bases, with 25 bases remaining between them. This CDR3 has 17 amino acids.

The CDR3 DNA follows: TGTGCCAGCAGTTACTCGTCGAACACTGAAGCTTTCTTT. It is translated as CASSYSSNTEAFF. The chain joins TRBV6-5 to TRBJ1-1; D remains ambiguous. Germline V lookup: CDR1 MNHEY, CDR2 SVGAGI. This CDR3 is 13 amino acids long. V dropped 0 bases and J dropped 1 base, with 3 bases sitting between them.

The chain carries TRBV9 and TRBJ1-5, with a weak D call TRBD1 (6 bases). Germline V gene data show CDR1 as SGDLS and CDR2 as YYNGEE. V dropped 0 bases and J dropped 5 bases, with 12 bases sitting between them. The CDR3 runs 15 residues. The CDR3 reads CASSVDSGAHQPQHF. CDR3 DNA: TGTGCCAGCAGCGTAGATTCGGGGGCCCATCAGCCCCAGCATTTT.

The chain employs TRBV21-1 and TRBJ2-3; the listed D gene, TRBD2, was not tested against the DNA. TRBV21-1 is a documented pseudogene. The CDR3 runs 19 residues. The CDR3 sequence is CASSKGVHLADRYWNTQYF. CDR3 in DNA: TGTGCCAGCAGCAAAGGTGTCCATTTAGCGGACCGGTATTGGAATACGCAGTATTTT.

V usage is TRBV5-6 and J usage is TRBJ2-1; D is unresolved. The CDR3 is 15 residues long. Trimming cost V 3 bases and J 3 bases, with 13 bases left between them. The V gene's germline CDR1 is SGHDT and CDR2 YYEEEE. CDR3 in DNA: TGTGCCAGCAGCTGGGGTGATTTGGGCTACAATGAGCAGTTCTTC. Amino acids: CASSWGDLGYNEQFF.

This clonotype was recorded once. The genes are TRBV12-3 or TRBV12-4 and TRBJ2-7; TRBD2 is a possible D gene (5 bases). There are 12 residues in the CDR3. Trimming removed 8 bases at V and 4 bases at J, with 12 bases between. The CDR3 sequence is CASGPTGYEQYF. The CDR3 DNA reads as TGTGCCAGCGGGCCAACGGGGTACGAGCAGTACTTC.

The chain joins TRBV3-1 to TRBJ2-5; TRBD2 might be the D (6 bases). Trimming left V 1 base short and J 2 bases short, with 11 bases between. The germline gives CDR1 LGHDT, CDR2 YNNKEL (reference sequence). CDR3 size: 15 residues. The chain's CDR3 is CASSQGGGEQETQYF. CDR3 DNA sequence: TGTGCCAGCAGCCAAGGGGGCGGGGAGCAAGAGACCCAGTACTTC.